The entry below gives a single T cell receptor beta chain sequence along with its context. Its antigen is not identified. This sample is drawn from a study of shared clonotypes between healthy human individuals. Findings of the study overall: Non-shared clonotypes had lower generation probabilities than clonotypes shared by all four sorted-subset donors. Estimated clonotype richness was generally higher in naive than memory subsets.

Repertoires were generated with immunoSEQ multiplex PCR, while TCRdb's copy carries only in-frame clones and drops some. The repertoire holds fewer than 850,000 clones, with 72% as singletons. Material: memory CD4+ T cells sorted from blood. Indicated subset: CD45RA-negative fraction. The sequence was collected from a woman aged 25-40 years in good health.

The CDR3 DNA reads as TGTGCCAGCTCACCGGCCACAGGGATGTACACCGGGGAGCTGTTTTTT. This translates into CASSPATGMYTGELFF. The gene calls are TRBV18 and TRBJ2-2; a weak D match, TRBD1 (6 bases). Germline V lookup: CDR1 KGHSH, CDR2 LQKENI. The V and J ends lost 3 bases and 3 bases respectively, with 14 bases between them. This CDR3 has 16 residues.